The present entry profiles one T cell receptor (beta chain) with its context. The sample comes from a study of control samples from healthy donors and cancer patients. The table came from immunoSEQ multiplex PCR; TCRdb's copy has only in-frame clones and leaves some out. The sample contains some 150,000 clones, roughly 89% of which appear only once. CDR3 size: 16 residues. Germline CDR1 GTSNPN, CDR2 SVGIG (reference sequence). Trimming shortened V by 0 bases and J by 3 bases, and 15 bases separated the two germline ends. The rearrangement joins TRBV30 to TRBJ2-1; D uncertain. This clonotype was sampled from a man younger than 35 in good health. Sequences were obtained from blood. CDR3 nucleotides: TGTGCCTGGAGTGTACGCGGAGACCTATTCTACAATGAGCAGTTCTTC. This encodes CAWSVRGDLFYNEQFF.